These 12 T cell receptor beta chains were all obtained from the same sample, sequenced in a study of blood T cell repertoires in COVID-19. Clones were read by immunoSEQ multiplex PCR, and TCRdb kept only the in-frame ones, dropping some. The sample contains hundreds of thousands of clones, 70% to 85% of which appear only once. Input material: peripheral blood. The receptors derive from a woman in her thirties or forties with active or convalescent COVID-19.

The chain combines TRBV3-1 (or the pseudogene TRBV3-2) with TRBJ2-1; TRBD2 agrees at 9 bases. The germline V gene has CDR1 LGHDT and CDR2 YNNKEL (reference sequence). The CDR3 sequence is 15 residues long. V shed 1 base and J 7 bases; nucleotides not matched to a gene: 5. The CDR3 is CASSQVLAGNNEQFF. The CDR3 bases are TGTGCCAGCAGCCAAGTCCTAGCGGGGAATAATGAGCAGTTCTTC.

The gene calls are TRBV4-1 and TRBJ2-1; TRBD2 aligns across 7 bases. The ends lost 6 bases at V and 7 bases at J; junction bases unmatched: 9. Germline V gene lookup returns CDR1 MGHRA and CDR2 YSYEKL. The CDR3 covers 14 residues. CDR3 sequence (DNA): TGCGCCAGCAGGGGACTATTGGGTGAAAATGAGCAGTTCTTC. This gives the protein CASRGLLGENEQFF.

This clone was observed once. The CDR3 reads CASSSNRGSGPLHF. For the CDR3, the DNA is TGTGCCAGCAGCTCAAACAGGGGCTCGGGACCCCTCCACTTT. The rearrangement joins TRBV6-5 to TRBJ1-6, with TRBD1 identical over 7 bases. V gave up 6 bases and J gave up 12 bases; unmatched junction bases: 11. CDR1 is MNHEY and CDR2 is SVGAGI in the germline V gene. There are 14 residues in the CDR3.

The CDR3 DNA follows: TGTGCCAGCAGTTACGACAGTAACTATGGCTACACCTTC. Its protein is CASSYDSNYGYTF. The V gene is TRBV6-5, the J gene TRBJ1-2; D is perhaps TRBD1 (5 bases). CDR1 and CDR2 from the germline V gene are MNHEY and SVGAGI. V was pared by 2 bases and J by 1 base, with 5 bases between. This CDR3 region has 13 residues.

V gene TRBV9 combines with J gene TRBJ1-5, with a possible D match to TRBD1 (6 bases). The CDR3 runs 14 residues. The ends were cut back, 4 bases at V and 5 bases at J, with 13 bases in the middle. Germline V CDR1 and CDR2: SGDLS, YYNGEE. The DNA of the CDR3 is TGTGCCAGCAGCCCTCAGACAGGAGATCAGCCCCAGCATTTT. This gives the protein CASSPQTGDQPQHF.

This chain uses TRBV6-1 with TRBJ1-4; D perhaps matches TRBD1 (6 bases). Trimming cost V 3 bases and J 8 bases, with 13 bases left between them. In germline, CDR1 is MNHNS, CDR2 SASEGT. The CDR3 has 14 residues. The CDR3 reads CASSEGPGGEKLFF. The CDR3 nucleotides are TGTGCCAGCAGTGAGGGCCCGGGGGGCGAAAAACTGTTTTTT.

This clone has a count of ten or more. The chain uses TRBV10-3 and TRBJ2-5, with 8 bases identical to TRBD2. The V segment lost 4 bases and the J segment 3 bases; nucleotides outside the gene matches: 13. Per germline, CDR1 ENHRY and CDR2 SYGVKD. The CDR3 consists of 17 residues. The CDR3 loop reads CAISASQILAGEETQYF. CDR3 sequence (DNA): TGTGCCATCAGTGCCTCCCAAATTCTAGCGGGTGAAGAGACCCAGTACTTC.

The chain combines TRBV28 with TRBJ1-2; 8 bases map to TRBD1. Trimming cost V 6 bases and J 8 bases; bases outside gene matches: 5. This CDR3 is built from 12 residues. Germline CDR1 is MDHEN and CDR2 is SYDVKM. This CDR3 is CASRGQEKGYTF. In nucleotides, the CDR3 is TGTGCCAGCAGGGGACAGGAAAAAGGCTACACCTTC.

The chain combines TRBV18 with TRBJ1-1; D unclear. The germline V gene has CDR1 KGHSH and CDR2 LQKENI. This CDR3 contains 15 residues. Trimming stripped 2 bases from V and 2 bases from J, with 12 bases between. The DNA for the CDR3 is TGTGCCAGCTCACCATGGGTCAACAGAAACACTGAAGCTTTCTTT. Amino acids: CASSPWVNRNTEAFF.

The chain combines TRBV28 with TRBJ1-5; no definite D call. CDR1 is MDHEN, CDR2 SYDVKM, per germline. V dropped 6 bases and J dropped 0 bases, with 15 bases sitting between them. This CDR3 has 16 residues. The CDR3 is CASSPTAAPSNQPQHF. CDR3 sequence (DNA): TGTGCCAGCAGCCCCACGGCGGCCCCTAGCAATCAGCCCCAGCATTTT. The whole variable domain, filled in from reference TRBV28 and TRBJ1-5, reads DVKVTQSSRYLVKRTGEKVFLECVQDMDHENMFWYRQDPGLGLRLIYFSYDVKMKEKGDIPEGYSVSREKKERFSLILESASTNQTSMYLCASSPTAAPSNQPQHFGDGTRLSIL.

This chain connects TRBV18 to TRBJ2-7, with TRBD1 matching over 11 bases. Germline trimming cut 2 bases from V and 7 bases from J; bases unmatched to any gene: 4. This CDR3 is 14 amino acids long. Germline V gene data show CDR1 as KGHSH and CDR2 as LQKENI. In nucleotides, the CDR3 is TGTGCCAGCTCACCAGGACAGGGGGCGGGTGAGCAGTACGTC. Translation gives CASSPGQGAGEQYV.

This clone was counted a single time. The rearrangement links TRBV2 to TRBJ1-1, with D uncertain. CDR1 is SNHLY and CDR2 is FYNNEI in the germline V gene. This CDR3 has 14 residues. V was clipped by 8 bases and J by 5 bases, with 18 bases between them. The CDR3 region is CASLGVTEKTEAFF. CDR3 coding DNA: TGTGCCAGCCTCGGGGTCACGGAGAAGACTGAAGCTTTCTTT.